These 11 T cell receptor beta chains originate from one sample sequenced in a study of blood T cell repertoires in COVID-19. Sequenced by immunoSEQ multiplex PCR; TCRdb stores in-frame clones only, minus some. This table holds over 250,000 clones, 88% found once. Material: PBMCs or T cells enriched from blood (not recorded which). The source of these receptors is a woman aged 55-75 years in a cohort exposed to, infected with or recovered from COVID-19 (not recorded which).

This clone occurred once. The chain uses TRBV5-6 and TRBJ2-2, with 8 bases fitting TRBD2. The CDR3 is made up of 18 amino acids. V lost 3 bases and J lost 1; bases outside the gene matches: 11. Germline V gene lookup returns CDR1 SGHDT and CDR2 YYEEEE. The CDR3 loop reads CASSWSDLAGWNTGELFF. The CDR3 DNA reads TGTGCCAGCAGCTGGAGCGACTTAGCGGGATGGAACACCGGGGAGCTGTTTTTT.

The chain employs TRBV14 and TRBJ2-7, with 7 bases lining up with TRBD1. The germline V gene encodes CDR1 SGHDN and CDR2 FVKESK. The CDR3 runs 15 residues. The V segment lost 5 bases and the J segment 7 bases; nucleotides outside the gene matches: 14. The CDR3 reads CASSDTSTGSREQYF. CDR3 DNA sequence: TGTGCCAGCAGCGATACCTCGACAGGGTCTCGGGAGCAGTACTTC.

The chain is built from TRBV11-1 and TRBJ2-7; possible D gene TRBD1, 5 bases. The CDR3 spans 12 residues. The germline V and J ends were trimmed by 2 bases and 3 bases, with 5 bases remaining between them. In germline, CDR1 is SGHAT, CDR2 FQDESV (reference sequence). The CDR3 here is CASSLQGYEQYF. The DNA for the CDR3 is TGTGCCAGCAGCTTACAGGGCTACGAGCAGTACTTC.

The chain uses TRBV5-1 and TRBJ1-6; D remains unclear. The CDR3 consists of 16 residues. V was shortened by 1 base and J by 6 bases, with 14 bases between the two germline ends. CDR1 and CDR2 from the germline V gene are SGHRS and YFSETQ. As DNA, the CDR3 is TGCGCCAGCAGCTTGTTTTGGGCATCCAGTAATTCACCCCTCCACTTT. It yields the protein CASSLFWASSNSPLHF.

This chain uses TRBV7-2 with TRBJ1-3; D call uncertain. Trimming removed 3 bases at V and 4 bases at J, with 13 bases between. This CDR3 has 15 residues. Germline lookup yields CDR1 SGHTA and CDR2 FQGNSA. The CDR3 loop is CASSFRGRTGNTIYF. CDR3 nucleotide sequence: TGTGCCAGCAGCTTCAGAGGGAGGACGGGAAACACCATATATTTT.

This chain connects TRBV5-6 to TRBJ2-7; 8 nucleotides line up with TRBD2. V dropped 4 bases and J dropped 2; count of bases not matched to a gene: 14. Germline lookup yields CDR1 SGHDT and CDR2 YYEEEE. The CDR3 consists of 17 residues. In DNA, the CDR3 is TGTGCCAGCAGCCCGCTCCGGCTAGCGGGTGACCCCTACGAGCAGTACTTC. Translation gives CASSPLRLAGDPYEQYF.

This sequence joins TRBV5-6 and TRBJ1-5; 9 nucleotides line up with TRBD1. This CDR3 has 16 amino acids. Germline assignment: CDR1 SGHDT and CDR2 YYEEEE. Trimming cost V 2 bases and J 6 bases; bases outside gene matches: 9. The CDR3 loop is CASSLGDRGEGQPQHF. Written as DNA, the CDR3 is TGTGCCAGCAGCTTAGGTGACAGGGGGGAAGGTCAGCCCCAGCATTTT.

The chain has TRBV24-1 and TRBJ1-1, with D uncertain. The CDR3 totals 13 residues. Germline V gene sequence: CDR1 KGHDR, CDR2 SFDVKD. Trimming cost V 8 bases and J 5 bases, with 14 bases left between them. The CDR3 DNA reads TGTGCCACCACAGAGTCGGGAGGGACTGAAGCTTTCTTT. It is translated as CATTESGGTEAFF.

The V call is TRBV28, the J call TRBJ1-1; TRBD1 might be the D (5 bases). The CDR3 contains 13 residues. Deletions cut 7 bases from V and 7 bases from J, with 16 bases between. Germline V gene lookup returns CDR1 MDHEN and CDR2 SYDVKM. CDR3 nucleotides: TGTGCCAGCACCGGGGGGGTTAGCAGTGAAGCTTTCTTT. Translated, it gives CASTGGVSSEAFF. Full variable domain (outside the CDR3, taken from reference TRBV28 and TRBJ1-1): DVKVTQSSRYLVKRTGEKVFLECVQDMDHENMFWYRQDPGLGLRLIYFSYDVKMKEKGDIPEGYSVSREKKERFSLILESASTNQTSMYLCASTGGVSSEAFFGQGTRLTVV.

The chain has TRBV7-2 and TRBJ2-5; 8 bases fit TRBD2. The CDR3 is 16 amino acids. V dropped 1 base and J dropped 6; count of bases not matched to a gene: 10. Germline V gene lookup returns CDR1 SGHTA and CDR2 FQGNSA. The DNA for the CDR3 is TGTGCCAGCAGCTTAGAAGCAGCGGGAGCTATGAAGACCCAGTACTTC. This codes for CASSLEAAGAMKTQYF.

V usage is TRBV6-4 and J usage is TRBJ2-1; 12 bases are shared with TRBD2. Germline V gene data show CDR1 as MRHNA and CDR2 as SNTAGT. This CDR3 region has 14 residues. Unmatched junction bases numbered 8, after V lost 7 bases and J lost 10 bases. The CDR3, as DNA: TGTGCCAGCACCCAGACTAGCGGGAGAGGGGAGCAGTTCTTC. Translated, it gives CASTQTSGRGEQFF.